The 10 T cell receptor beta chains below come from one sample, sequenced in a study of shared clonotypes between healthy human individuals. Clones were sequenced by immunoSEQ multiplex PCR, and TCRdb holds only the in-frame ones, with some missing. The data hold 2 million to 2.5 million clones, with roughly 90% observed a single time. The sequenced material came from naive CD4+ T cells from PBMCs. This sample's subset: CD45RA+ positively selected. These receptor sequences come from a man between 18 and 29 years old in good health. Some clones in this sample may be carry-over from other donors' samples.

The V call is TRBV4-3, the J call TRBJ1-4; TRBD1 matches at 10 bases. This CDR3 contains 15 residues. Germline lookup yields CDR1 LGHNA and CDR2 YSLEER. Trimming removed 4 bases from V and 4 bases from J; junction bases left unmatched: 3. CDR3 bases: TGCGCCAGCAGCCCCGGGACAGGGGATAATGAAAAACTGTTTTTT. Encoded protein: CASSPGTGDNEKLFF.

The V and J genes are TRBV2 and TRBJ2-7, with D unclear. The germline V gene encodes CDR1 SNHLY and CDR2 FYNNEI. The V gene lost 8 bases and the J gene lost 7 bases, with 12 bases spanning the gap. The CDR3 totals 11 residues. CDR3 in amino acids: CASGAAGEQYF. CDR3 in DNA: TGTGCCAGCGGAGCCGCCGGGGAGCAGTACTTC.

The chain couples TRBV5-1 to TRBJ2-1; the D is unclear. There are 14 residues in the CDR3. Germline CDR1 SGHRS, CDR2 YFSETQ. The V end lost 2 bases, the J end lost 7 bases, and 13 bases lay between the germline ends. The DNA for the CDR3 is TGCGCCAGCAGCTTAATGGTAATGGGAAATGAGCAGTTCTTC. This gives the protein CASSLMVMGNEQFF.

The chain joins TRBV29-1 to TRBJ1-3; D possibly corresponds to TRBD1 (5 bases). From germline, CDR1 is SQVTM and CDR2 ANQGSEA. The V end was cut by 5 bases, the J end by 0 bases, with 11 bases between. This CDR3 has 14 amino acids. CDR3 in amino acids: CSVTGLSSGNTIYF. In nucleotides, the CDR3 is TGCAGCGTTACAGGCTTGAGCTCTGGAAACACCATATATTTT.

The CDR3 here is CASSPEQGGREQYF. The DNA for the CDR3 is TGTGCCAGCAGCCCGGAACAGGGAGGGCGCGAGCAGTACTTC. This chain links TRBV5-4 with TRBJ2-7, with D possibly TRBD2 on 7 matching bases. Germline lookup yields CDR1 SGHNT and CDR2 YYREEE (reference sequence). Trimming cost V 4 bases and J 6 bases, with 17 bases left between them. The CDR3 is 14 residues long.

With regard to this clone: Additional DNA sequences in this sample encode the identical CDR3. V is TRBV2 and J is TRBJ1-5; TRBD1 agrees at 7 bases. Germline CDR1 SNHLY, CDR2 FYNNEI. The CDR3 spans 14 residues. V gave up 2 bases and J gave up 5 bases; unmatched junction bases: 3. The CDR3 DNA reads as TGTGCCAGCAGTGAAAGGCAGGGGGATCAGCCCCAGCATTTT. As protein: CASSERQGDQPQHF.

V and J are TRBV4-1 and TRBJ2-3; either TRBD1 or TRBD2 may supply D (5 bases each). Trimming shortened V by 5 bases and J by 2 bases, and 17 bases separated the two germline ends. This CDR3 region has 16 residues. Per the germline V gene, CDR1 is MGHRA and CDR2 is YSYEKL. The CDR3 is CASSSFGTKFTDTQYF. In nucleotides, the CDR3 is TGCGCCAGCAGCAGTTTTGGGACCAAGTTCACAGATACGCAGTATTTT.

The genes are TRBV6-5 and TRBJ2-7; D gene unclear. The germline V and J ends were trimmed by 0 bases and 7 bases, with 1 base remaining between them. The CDR3 loop spans 10 amino acids. Germline V gene lookup returns CDR1 MNHEY and CDR2 SVGAGI. The DNA of the CDR3 is TGTGCCAGCAGTTACTCGGAGCAGTACTTC. Protein product: CASSYSEQYF.

The gene calls are TRBV7-9 and TRBJ1-2; 7 bases match TRBD1. Per germline, CDR1 SEHNR and CDR2 FQNEAQ (reference sequence). J lost 4 bases, V lost 5 bases, and 7 bases had no gene match. The CDR3 runs to 14 residues. The CDR3, as DNA: TGTGCCAGCAGCCCCAGGACAGGAGTCTATGGCTACACCTTC. This sequence encodes CASSPRTGVYGYTF.

This clone was recorded only once. The chain joins TRBV2 to TRBJ1-1, with 7 bases fitting TRBD1. The germline gives CDR1 SNHLY, CDR2 FYNNEI. Trimming removed 5 bases from V and 6 bases from J; junction bases left unmatched: 9. The CDR3 is 14 residues long. The CDR3 region is CASSRQGGSAEAFF. The CDR3 nucleotides are TGTGCCAGCAGTCGCCAGGGGGGGAGCGCTGAAGCTTTCTTT.